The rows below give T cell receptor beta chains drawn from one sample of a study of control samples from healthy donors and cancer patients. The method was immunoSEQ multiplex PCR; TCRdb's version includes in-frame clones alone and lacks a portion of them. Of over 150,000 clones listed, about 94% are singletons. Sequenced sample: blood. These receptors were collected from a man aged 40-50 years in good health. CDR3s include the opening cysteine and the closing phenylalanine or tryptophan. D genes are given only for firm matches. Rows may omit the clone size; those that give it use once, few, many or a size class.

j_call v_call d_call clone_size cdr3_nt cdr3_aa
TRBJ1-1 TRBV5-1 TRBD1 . TGCGCCAGCAGCTCGGACAGGGGGGGTCCAGAAGCTTTCTTT CASSSDRGGPEAFF
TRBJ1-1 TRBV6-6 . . TGTGCCAGCAGTTACCCCTCAGAAGGGACTGAAGCTTTCTTT CASSYPSEGTEAFF
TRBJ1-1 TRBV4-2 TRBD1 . TGTGCCAGCAGCGACAGGGAGAGGGGCACTGAAGCTTTCTTT CASSDRERGTEAFF
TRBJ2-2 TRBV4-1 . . TGCGCCAGCAGCCAAGGGTGGGCACTGAACACCGGGGAGCTGTTTTTT CASSQGWALNTGELFF
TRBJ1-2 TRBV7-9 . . TGTGCCAGCAGCTTAGGCAACCCCTGGTATGGCTACACCTTC CASSLGNPWYGYTF
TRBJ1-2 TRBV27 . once TGTGCCAGCAGTTTATCCCCCACTCGAGGTGGCTACACCTTC CASSLSPTRGGYTF
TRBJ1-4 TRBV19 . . TGTGCCAGTAGTACAGGACAGTCAACTAATGAAAAACTGTTTTTT CASSTGQSTNEKLFF
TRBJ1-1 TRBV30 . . TGTGCCTGGATCCCAGGTAACACTGAAGCTTTCTTT CAWIPGNTEAFF
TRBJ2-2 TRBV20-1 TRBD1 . TGCAGTGCTAGTGCAACAGGGGCCGGCGGGGAGCTGTTTTTT CSASATGAGGELFF
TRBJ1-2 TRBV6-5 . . TGTGCCATTCCAAAGTCAGGGTCCTATGGCTACACCTTC CAIPKSGSYGYTF
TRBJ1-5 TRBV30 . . TGTGCCTGGAGTTCAGGGTGGCAACAGCCCCAGCATTTT CAWSSGWQQPQHF
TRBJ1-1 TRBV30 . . TGTGCCTGGAGTGAGCAGGCGAACACTGAAGCTTTCTTT CAWSEQANTEAFF
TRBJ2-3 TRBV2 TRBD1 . TGTGCCAGCAGTCCGGGGACAGGGAGGGGCGATACGCAGTATTTT CASSPGTGRGDTQYF
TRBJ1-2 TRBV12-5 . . TGTGCTAGTGGCCCACCCCCCGGACAGACCTTTAACTATGGCTACACCTTC CASGPPPGQTFNYGYTF
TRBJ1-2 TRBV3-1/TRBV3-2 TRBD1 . TGTGCCAGCAGCCAAGATCGTTGGGACAGGGGTCATGGCTACACCTTC CASSQDRWDRGHGYTF
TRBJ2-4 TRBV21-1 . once TGTGCCAGCGGCCTTAGCGATACAGGGGCCTTAGCCAAAAACATTCAGTACTTC CASGLSDTGALAKNIQYF
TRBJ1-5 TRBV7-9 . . TGTGCCAGCAGCCTCCTAGGGGGGCAGCCCCAGCATTTT CASSLLGGQPQHF
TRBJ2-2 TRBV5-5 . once TGTGCCAGCAGCTTTTCAGGTTCCAGGGTCGGCACCGGGGAGCTGTTTTTT CASSFSGSRVGTGELFF
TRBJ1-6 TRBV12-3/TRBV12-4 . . TGTGCCAGCAGTCCTACGCGAGGATCACCCCTCCACTTT CASSPTRGSPLHF
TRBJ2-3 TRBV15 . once TGTGCCACCAGCAGAGAAAAGTCGGATACGCAGTATTTT CATSREKSDTQYF
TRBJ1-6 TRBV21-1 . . TGTGCCAGCCTAGGCTCACCCCTCCACTTT CASLGSPLHF
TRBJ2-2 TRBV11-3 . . TGTGCCAGCAGCTCACGCCGCCGGGACACCGGGGAGCTGTTTTTT CASSSRRRDTGELFF